This T cell receptor (beta chain) was sequenced in a study of OX40 agonist ivuxolimab in advanced cancers. On the study more broadly: Ivuxolimab is an agonistic anti-OX40 (CD134) antibody, and patients were treated with it. Partial responses occurred in Three dose-escalation patients, one with hepatocellular carcinoma and two with cutaneous melanoma. Findings and caveats of the study: At 0.1 to 3.0 mg/kg and by week 6, clonal expansion occurred in CD4+ and CD8+ blood T cells. On average, CD8+ T cells showed a greater number of expanded clones than CD4+.

Worth noting for this clone: As yet, its antigen is unknown.

Germline lookup yields CDR1 SGHNT and CDR2 YYREEE (reference sequence). The V and J ends lost 9 bases and 0 bases respectively, with 13 bases between them. CDR3 length equals 15 residues. Data came from immunoSEQ multiplex PCR; TCRdb stores just in-frame clones and leaves some out. The sample lists 90,000 to 100,000 clones, about 85% occurring once. The clonotype was recovered from an adult with an advanced solid tumor such as melanoma, head and neck, liver or kidney cancer. The V and J genes are TRBV5-4 and TRBJ2-6; the D call may be TRBD1 or TRBD2 (5 bases each). Source: CD4+ or CD8+ T cells sorted from blood, taken in a trial of the OX40 agonist ivuxolimab. The CDR3 bases are TGTGCCACAAACATGGGGGACTCTGGGGCCAACGTCCTGACTTTC. It specifies CATNMGDSGANVLTF.